Below, 14 T cell receptor beta chains from the same sample are listed, as sequenced in a study of neurological immune-mediated disorders. One entry per CDR3 protein, called by TCRdb with MiXCR from the 5' RACE reads. The repertoire has about 92,000 distinct CDR3 sequences, approximately 4% of them found once; the top ten carry around 3.1%. The specimen sequenced was PBMCs. The receptors shown here come from a woman in her 50s with multiple sclerosis.

Only a few counts were recorded for this clonotype. This chain connects TRBV5-1 to TRBJ2-2; 9 nucleotides agree with TRBD1. Trimming at V came to 3 bases and at J to 5 bases, leaving 2 bases not matched to a gene. This CDR3 has 14 amino acids. CDR1 is SGHRS and CDR2 is YFSETQ in the germline V gene. CDR3 sequence: CASSWTGDTGELFF. Written as DNA, the CDR3 is TGCGCCAGCAGCTGGACAGGGGATACCGGGGAGCTGTTTTTT.

This clonotype appeared many times. The chain recombines TRBV11-2 with TRBJ2-1, with D tentatively TRBD2 (5 bases). From germline, CDR1 is SGHAT and CDR2 FQNNGV. V shed 8 bases and J shed 0 bases, with 11 bases lying between them. CDR3 size: 14 residues. CDR3 residues: CASAVGSSYNEQFF. CDR3 coding DNA: TGTGCCAGCGCAGTGGGGAGCTCCTACAATGAGCAGTTCTTC.

The sample holds many counts of this clonotype. CDR3 DNA: TGTGCCAGCAGCTTATCGTGGGGACAGACGTACGAGCAGTACTTC. This gives the protein CASSLSWGQTYEQYF. The chain recombines TRBV7-9 with TRBJ2-7; 7 positions match TRBD1. V gave up 2 bases and J gave up 4 bases; unmatched junction bases: 8. The CDR3 is 15 residues long. The germline gives CDR1 SEHNR, CDR2 FQNEAQ (reference sequence).

This clonotype occurred many times. The V and J genes are TRBV7-6 and TRBJ2-3; TRBD2 matches 12 bases. Trimming took 4 bases from V and 2 from J; bases not matched to a gene: 10. This CDR3 has 18 amino acids. In germline, CDR1 is SGHVS, CDR2 FNYEAQ. The CDR3 loop is CASSSGLAGRPTTDTQYF. The CDR3 DNA is TGTGCCAGCAGCTCTGGACTAGCGGGGCGCCCAACCACAGATACGCAGTATTTT.

This clonotype was seen repeatedly, ten times or more. The gene calls are TRBV9 and TRBJ1-2; 8 nucleotides align to TRBD1. Unmatched junction bases numbered 18, after V lost 3 bases and J lost 8 bases. The CDR3 contains 17 residues. Germline values: CDR1 SGDLS, CDR2 YYNGEE. CDR3 bases: TGTGCCAGCAGCGACGGACAGGGTTTATTCTACGTTGGGGGCTACACCTTC. Translation: CASSDGQGLFYVGGYTF.

This clonotype has at least ten counts. The chain employs TRBV20-1 and TRBJ1-6, with D possibly being TRBD1 (6 bases). Per the germline V gene, CDR1 is DFQATT and CDR2 is SNEGSKA (reference sequence). Trimming shortened V by 7 bases and J by 3 bases, and 22 bases separated the two germline ends. The CDR3 extends over 17 amino acids. CDR3 region: CSVTVLGPRGYNSPLHF. The CDR3 nucleotides read TGCAGTGTTACCGTTTTGGGGCCCAGGGGCTATAATTCACCCCTCCACTTT.

This clonotype was counted at least ten times. This chain joins TRBV20-1 and TRBJ2-3; possible D gene TRBD1, 6 bases. V lost 3 bases and J lost 5, with 15 bases in between. This CDR3 contains 14 residues. Germline CDR1 DFQATT, CDR2 SNEGSKA (reference sequence). The CDR3 nucleotides are TGCAGTGCTAGGGACAGTTATCTTGGAGATACGCAGTATTTT. It codes for CSARDSYLGDTQYF.

This clonotype was counted at least ten times. V gene TRBV6-4 combines with J gene TRBJ2-2; D call uncertain. Germline V gives CDR1 MRHNA, CDR2 SNTAGT. The CDR3 consists of 13 residues. The V and J ends lost 0 bases and 4 bases respectively, with 3 bases between them. As DNA, the CDR3 is TGTGCCAGCAGTGACTCTAGCACCGGGGAGCTGTTTTTT. It specifies CASSDSSTGELFF.

This clonotype was seen at least ten times. The V gene is TRBV20-1, the J gene TRBJ2-3; tentatively, D is TRBD1 (6 bases). The CDR3 consists of 15 residues. The germline V gene encodes CDR1 DFQATT and CDR2 SNEGSKA (reference sequence). With 1 base removed from V and 1 base from J, the gap between germline ends came to 12 bases. Here the CDR3 DNA reads TGCAGTGCTAGAGTGGGAGACAGGCGCACAGATACGCAGTATTTT. Protein product: CSARVGDRRTDTQYF.

This clonotype was seen ten or more times. This rearrangement joins TRBV9 to TRBJ1-4; 11 bases are shared with TRBD1. The J segment lost 7 bases and the V segment lost 6 bases, leaving 8 bases of the junction unmatched. CDR1 is SGDLS, CDR2 YYNGEE, per germline. This CDR3 has 15 amino acids. CDR3 DNA sequence: TGTGCCAGCACTAAGTCCGGGACAGGGGGTGAAAAACTGTTTTTT. Amino acid sequence: CASTKSGTGGEKLFF.

This clonotype was counted many times. The junction departs from the called germline gene at one end, perhaps through a read error. The chain links TRBV12-3 or TRBV12-4 to TRBJ1-1, with 8 positions matching TRBD1. The CDR3 is made up of 14 amino acids. The DNA of the CDR3 is TGCGCCAGCAGCCTCGGACAGGGGAACACTGAAGCTTTCTTT. This sequence encodes CASSLGQGNTEAFF.

This clonotype was seen many times. The chain joins TRBV29-1 to TRBJ2-5; TRBD1 aligns across 7 bases. V was clipped by 7 bases and J by 1 base; unmatched bases: 9. Germline V gene lookup returns CDR1 SQVTM and CDR2 ANQGSEA. This CDR3 is built from 14 residues. The CDR3 protein is CSASRRQGQETQYF. As DNA, the CDR3 is TGCAGCGCATCTAGACGACAGGGCCAAGAGACCCAGTACTTC.

This clonotype was seen repeatedly, ten times or more. The chain links TRBV12-3 or TRBV12-4 to TRBJ2-7; 8 nucleotides align to TRBD2. V lost 10 bases and J lost 5; bases outside the gene matches: 10. This CDR3 spans 13 amino acids. CDR3 loop: CATSTGGSDEQYF. The CDR3, as DNA: TGTGCCACCTCAACGGGGGGGAGCGACGAGCAGTACTTC.

This clonotype showed up many times. This sequence joins TRBV27 and TRBJ2-7, with D unclear. The V gene lost 3 bases and the J gene lost 0 bases, with 9 bases spanning the gap. The germline gives CDR1 MNHEY, CDR2 SMNVEV (reference sequence). The CDR3 has 14 residues. CDR3 coding DNA: TGTGCCAGCAGTTTGTCCGGGCCCTCCTACGAGCAGTACTTC. Translated, it gives CASSLSGPSYEQYF.